This TCR beta chain derives from a study of blood T cells in healthy people across ages. Study results and limitations: Long-lived donors carried more naive CD4+ cells and greater diversity than aged donors.

With a J-beta primer mix and a sample-barcoded 5' primer, a second PCR ran about 7 to 12 cycles. TCRdb re-analysed the 5' RACE reads in MiXCR, keeping a single row per CDR3 protein. This table has approximately 800,000 distinct CDR3 sequences, roughly 25% appearing once. Germline loops: CDR1 SGHRS, CDR2 YFSETQ. This CDR3 has 19 amino acids. Losses at the gene ends were 4 bases for V and 5 bases for J; bases not matched to a gene: 14. This clonotype was recorded only once. Its cognate antigen is unknown. This same sample was also taken into another study, of T cells of mothers and their children. This second report adds: A few mothers and their six children, all healthy Caucasians, donated.

The receptor was derived from a boy aged 5-17 years in good health. The J gene is TRBJ2-1, the V gene TRBV5-1, with 14 bases lining up with TRBD2. The material sequenced was blood. The CDR3: CASSPGLAGEAVIHNEQFF. The CDR3 DNA is TGCGCCAGCAGCCCGGGACTAGCGGGAGAAGCGGTAATCCACAATGAGCAGTTCTTC.